This TCR beta chain was profiled in a study of blood T cell repertoires in COVID-19 (dated by TCRdb to 2018 to 2020). For the study in its entirety: Samples from collaborators originated in the United States, Italy and Spain and spanned both the acute and convalescent phases of COVID-19. The prospective study material was composed of cDNA or gDNA derived from T cells, B-cell-depleted T cells, or PBMCs. Deeply sampled blood TCRbeta repertoires from subjects exposed to, actively infected with, or recovered from COVID-19 were included in the dataset. The repertoires were made available in a free public database intended to serve as a resource for research on the immune response to SARS-CoV-2. Samples came from the ongoing ImmuneRACE study (first 160 participants) plus 1,254 subjects from 6 global collaborators. The sample metadata nearly always contained a de-identified subject ID, COVID-19 status, age in years and sex. HLA class I and class II types, where available, came from metadata supplied by the sample provider rather than from assay-based typing. Study-level results and caveats: Clinical and demographic metadata were provided uncurated, with the amount varying by source and participant.

The collaborating institutions used their own protocols to collect whole blood in K2EDTA tubes. For TCRbeta analysis, collaborator samples were shipped as frozen whole blood, as isolated PBMCs, or as DNA extracted from either sample type. Ends trimmed: V by 5 bases, J by 3 bases; bases unmatched to a gene: 7. The germline V gene encodes CDR1 SGHVS and CDR2 FQNEAQ. The CDR3 has 16 amino acids, counting the end cysteine and phenylalanine. Of the read, only the CDR3 DNA is kept; its 48 bases are in frame from base 1. To note about this clone: The clone's antigen remains unknown. Base qualities were left out, and no much larger clone turns up one base away.

TCRbeta CDR3 regions were amplified from genomic DNA by means of the immunoSEQ Assay, a bias-controlled multiplex PCR. The original methods were these. Nucleated cell counts per sample were estimated from amplification of reference gene primers within the assay. To quantify the absolute abundance of each unique TCRbeta CDR3 rearrangement, sequence reads were collapsed and filtered. Productive Simpson clonality was computed per sample as the square root of Simpson's diversity index over productive rearrangements. Sourced from immuneACCESS, this table was stored by TCRdb with only in-frame sequences that have V and J called. A share of the clones is absent; for the studies checked, an unresolved V gene accounts for under half, and the remainder has no known explanation. From that table come the V and J calls and clone size; the DNA was used to work out D and trimming. For this sample there are approximately 71,000 clones; just over 85% appear just once. About 4% of the sample is in the top ten clones.

The receptor was isolated from a man aged 45 to 65 with acute or convalescent COVID-19. Rearrangement joined TRBV7-8 to TRBJ2-2; 9 bases in between match TRBD1. Sequenced sample: peripheral blood. The nucleotide sequence is TGTGCCAGCAGCGCGCGGGACAGGGAAGACACCGGGGAGCTGTTTTTT. The resulting protein is CASSARDREDTGELFF.